This entry describes one T cell receptor (beta chain). Synthetic TCR analog templates were spiked into all PCRs individually. Produced via immunoSEQ multiplex PCR; TCRdb's table is partial and in-frame only. The table shows around 49,000 clones, with about 88% occurring only once. This specimen comes from a study of PD-L1 blockade in urothelial cancer. Whole-study context: Atezolizumab, begun by patients at some point between 2012 and 2014, was given at 1,200 mg intravenously every 3 weeks. Reported median T cell count for blood samples was around 150,000.

The CDR3 runs 14 residues. J lost 3 bases, V lost 6 bases, and 7 bases had no gene match. CDR1 MDHEN and CDR2 SYDVKM come from the germline V gene. As for time point: peripheral blood 6 weeks after treatment start. J is TRBJ1-2 and V is TRBV28, with TRBD1 identical over 7 bases. The sequence was obtained from a man in his 60s with urothelial cancer. This specimen consisted of PBMCs, obtained around atezolizumab (anti-PD-L1) treatment. This CDR3 reads CASSTGGTDYGYTF. The CDR3 region has the DNA TGTGCCAGCAGCACCGGCGGGACAGACTATGGCTACACCTTC.